This paragraph covers one T cell receptor (beta chain) sequence. What it binds is not known. After removal of 4 bases from V and 2 bases from J, the junction contained 5 bases not matched to a gene. The CDR3 loop spans 16 amino acids. CDR1 is MNHEY and CDR2 is SMNVEV in the germline V gene (reference sequence). Collection occurred without any documented infections or immune events in donors. This record belongs to a study of identifying expanded T cells in peripheral blood. Study-level findings and limits: Differentially abundant clones: around 1.2 between replicates, 16.4 at roughly 15 days, approximately 19 at four. Roughly two-week clone count variance significantly increased as total template count grew.

The assay was immunoSEQ multiplex PCR, and TCRdb's table has in-frame clones only and misses some. The data hold around 85,000 clones, with around nine tenths observed a single time. The chain recombines TRBV27 with TRBJ2-1; 10 nucleotides match TRBD1. This sequence originates from a person aged 18 to 75 in good health. The specimen sequenced was blood. CDR3 region: CASSSIGQGAYNEQFF. The CDR3 coding sequence is TGTGCCAGCAGTTCCATCGGACAGGGGGCCTACAATGAGCAGTTCTTC.